This T cell receptor (beta chain) was recorded in a study of prognosis after radiotherapy for stage I lung cancer. This clonotype was seen many times. Germline CDR1 PRHDT, CDR2 FYEKMQ (reference sequence). This CDR3 spans 14 amino acids. The V end lost 2 bases, the J end lost 3 bases, and 9 bases lay between the germline ends. Multiplex PCR in two rounds served to amplify TCR beta CDR3 from genomic DNA. Round-one PCR had primers specific to each TRBV and TRBJ gene. TCRdb fed the multiplex PCR reads into MiXCR, producing one record per CDR3 protein. The sample holds 30,000 to 40,000 distinct CDR3 sequences, around 34% seen once.

This specimen consisted of PBMCs, obtained before or after stereotactic body radiation therapy (not recorded which). This receptor was taken from a donor aged 50 or older with non-small cell lung cancer. V and J are TRBV13 and TRBJ2-3, with D possibly matching TRBD1 (5 bases). The CDR3 sequence: CASSLLRGTDTQYF. DNA of the CDR3: TGTGCCAGCAGCTTACTAAGGGGAACAGATACGCAGTATTTT.